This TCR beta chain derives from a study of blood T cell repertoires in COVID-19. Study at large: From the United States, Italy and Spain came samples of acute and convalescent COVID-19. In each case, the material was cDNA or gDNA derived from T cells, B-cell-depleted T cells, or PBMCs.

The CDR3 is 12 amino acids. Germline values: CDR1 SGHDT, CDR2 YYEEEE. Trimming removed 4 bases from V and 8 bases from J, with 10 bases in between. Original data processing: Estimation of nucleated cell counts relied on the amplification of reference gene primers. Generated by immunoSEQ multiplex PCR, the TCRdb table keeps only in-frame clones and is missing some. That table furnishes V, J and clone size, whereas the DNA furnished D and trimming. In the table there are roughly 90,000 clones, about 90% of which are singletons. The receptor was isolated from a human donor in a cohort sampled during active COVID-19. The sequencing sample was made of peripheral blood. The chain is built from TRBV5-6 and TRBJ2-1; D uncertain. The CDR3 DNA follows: TGTGCCAGCAGCCTGGGTGTCGATGAGCAGTTCTTC. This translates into CASSLGVDEQFF.